This paragraph reports one T cell receptor beta chain. As yet, its antigen is unknown. The data derive from a study of shared clonotypes between healthy human individuals. Study-level findings and limits: Among donors, sharing of clonotypes was expected to be affected by sequencing depth. Naive CD4 clonotypes were shared across several donors at roughly 5%.

The CDR3 runs 15 residues. V was clipped by 4 bases and J by 4 bases; unmatched bases: 6. The germline gives CDR1 MNHNS, CDR2 SASEGT. Every immunoSEQ plate was one replicate of a subset's evenly spread DNA. Only in-frame clones appear in the TCRdb table, and some are missing; sequencing was by immunoSEQ multiplex PCR. This sample yields under 600,000 clones, of which about 97% are seen a single time; approximately 0.057% belongs to the top ten. The sample consisted of naive CD4+ T cells sorted from blood. Subset in this sample: CD45RA+ positively selected. This chain links TRBV6-1 with TRBJ2-3, with 9 bases matching TRBD2. The TCR originated in a woman aged 25 to 39 in good health. CDR3 nucleotide sequence: TGTGCCAGCAGTGCGCGGGAGGGCCTGGCAGATACGCAGTATTTT. Translating gives CASSAREGLADTQYF.